This T cell receptor beta chain was sequenced in a study of CD8+ T cells in alopecia areata. Overall study context: Patients given treatment had severity scored by the percentage of scalp area affected. Whole-study results and caveats: Within the top 100, expanded CD8+ clones significantly decreased with tofacitinib, as did scalp clonality.

CDR3 length equals 16 residues. Trimming removed 4 bases at V and 0 bases at J, with 16 bases between. Germline CDR1 and CDR2: SGHKS and YYEKEE (reference sequence). This clone was found a few times. Antigen: not known. Treatment denoted: oral pan-JAK inhibitor, 5-10 mg twice daily. CD4+ and CD8+ T cells were sorted from PBMCs stained for CD3, CD4 and CD8. As the sequencing template, cDNA was produced by extracting RNA and reverse transcribing it. Clones were read by immunoSEQ multiplex PCR, and TCRdb kept only the in-frame ones, dropping some. The table records about 200,000 clones, over 45% of them present only once.

This rearrangement joins TRBV5-5 to TRBJ1-1, with D unresolved. Source: CD4+ T cells sorted from blood, taken at week 24, from a patient treated with tofacitinib. This clonotype was sampled from a human donor with alopecia areata. CDR3 sequence (DNA): TGTGCCAGCAGCCGAACCAAGGACTGGGTGAACACTGAAGCTTTCTTT. Residues: CASSRTKDWVNTEAFF.